This T cell receptor beta chain was identified during a study of T cells after yellow fever vaccination. TCRdb re-called the 5' RACE reads with MiXCR, one entry per CDR3 protein. This repertoire shows fewer than 650,000 distinct CDR3 sequences, about a fifth found once; its top ten account for about a sixth. V shed 2 bases, J shed 1 base, and the junction held 1 base outside the gene matches. CDR3 length: 14 amino acids. Sample: PBMCs, taken 21 days after the first yellow fever vaccination. The TCR sequence derives from a man aged 18 to 29 who received the YFV17D yellow fever vaccine. The chain combines TRBV12-3 or TRBV12-4 with TRBJ1-1; TRBD1 agrees at 7 bases. The CDR3 sequence: CASSLWTGNTEAFF. The DNA for the CDR3 is TGTGCCAGCAGTTTATGGACAGGGAACACTGAAGCTTTCTTT.